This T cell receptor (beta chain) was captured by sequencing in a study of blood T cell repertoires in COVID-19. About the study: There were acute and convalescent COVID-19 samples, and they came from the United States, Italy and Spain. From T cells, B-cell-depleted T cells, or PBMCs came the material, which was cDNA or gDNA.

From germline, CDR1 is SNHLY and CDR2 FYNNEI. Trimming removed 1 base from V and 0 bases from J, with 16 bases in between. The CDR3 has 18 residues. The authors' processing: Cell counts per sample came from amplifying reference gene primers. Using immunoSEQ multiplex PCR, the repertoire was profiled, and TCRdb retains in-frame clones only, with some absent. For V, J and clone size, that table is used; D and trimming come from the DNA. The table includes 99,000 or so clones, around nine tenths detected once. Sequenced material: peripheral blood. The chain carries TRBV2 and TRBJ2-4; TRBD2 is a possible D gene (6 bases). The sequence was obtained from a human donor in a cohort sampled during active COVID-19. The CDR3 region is CASSEGGGIWVAKNIQYF. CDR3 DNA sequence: TGTGCCAGCAGTGAAGGGGGAGGAATTTGGGTAGCCAAAAACATTCAGTACTTC.